This entry lists 27 T cell receptor beta chains sequenced from one sample in a study of T cell responses to AZD1222 COVID-19 vaccine. The protocol was immunoSEQ multiplex PCR, while the TCRdb copy is restricted to in-frame clones and leaves out a portion. In the table there are 95,000 to 110,000 clones, roughly 89% of which are singletons. Sample: peripheral blood, taken on day 0 of AZD1222 vaccination. Receptors originate from an adult in good health.

This rearrangement joins TRBV5-1 to TRBJ1-3, with TRBD1 identical over 10 bases. Germline assignment: CDR1 SGHRS and CDR2 YFSETQ. The CDR3 is 15 amino acids. V lost 4 bases to trimming and J lost 4 bases; unmatched junction nucleotides: 5. The CDR3 nucleotides read TGCGCCAGCAGCGAGGACAGGGGGATCGGAAACACCATATATTTT. It codes for CASSEDRGIGNTIYF. Full variable domain (remainder filled in from reference TRBV5-1 and TRBJ1-3): KAGVTQTPRYLIKTRGQQVTLSCSPISGHRSVSWYQQTPGQGLQFLFEYFSETQRNKGNFPGRFSGRQFSNSRSEMNVSTLELGDSALYLCASSEDRGIGNTIYFGEGSWLTVV.

V and J are TRBV7-2 and TRBJ1-3; D is uncertain. Germline assignment: CDR1 SGHTA and CDR2 FQGNSA. The CDR3 has 14 amino acids. Trimming pared 1 base from V and 0 bases from J, leaving 4 bases between. CDR3 in DNA: TGTGCCAGCAGCTTAGGGAACTCTGGAAACACCATATATTTT. The encoded protein is CASSLGNSGNTIYF.

The chain carries TRBV24-1 and TRBJ1-1; 10 nucleotides match TRBD1. J was trimmed by 0 bases and V by 5 bases; bases with no gene match: 11. CDR1 KGHDR and CDR2 SFDVKD come from the germline V gene. The CDR3 has 18 amino acids. The CDR3 here is CATSGNRDRGLLNTEAFF. The CDR3 DNA reads as TGTGCCACCAGTGGCAACCGGGACAGGGGTCTGTTGAACACTGAAGCTTTCTTT.

This chain connects TRBV7-9 to TRBJ2-7; 11 bases line up with TRBD1. Germline values: CDR1 SEHNR, CDR2 FQNEAQ (reference sequence). This CDR3 is 14 amino acids long. Trimming removed 4 bases from V and 5 bases from J; junction bases left unmatched: 4. The CDR3 sequence: CASSSDRGLHEQYF. CDR3 in DNA: TGTGCCAGCAGCTCGGACAGGGGGCTTCACGAGCAGTACTTC.

This chain joins TRBV24-1 and TRBJ2-1; possibly TRBD1 or TRBD2 for D (5 bases each). Germline lookup yields CDR1 KGHDR and CDR2 SFDVKD. V was pared by 5 bases and J by 1 base, with 8 bases between. The CDR3 totals 14 residues. CDR3 DNA sequence: TGTGCCACCAGTGGAGGGGCTTCCTACAATGAGCAGTTCTTC. This translates into CATSGGASYNEQFF.

V is TRBV5-5 and J is TRBJ2-1; D is possibly TRBD1 or TRBD2 (5 bases each). Trimming left V 2 bases short and J 5 bases short, with 20 bases between. CDR1 is SGHKS and CDR2 is YYEKEE in the germline V gene (reference sequence). The length of the CDR3 is 17 residues. For the CDR3, the DNA is TGTGCCAGCAGCTTTGAGTCTTTGGGGGTATATCACAATGAGCAGTTCTTC. Translating gives CASSFESLGVYHNEQFF.

In nucleotides, the CDR3 is TGCAGCGTTCAGGCGAGGCGGAGCTCCTACGAGCAGTACTTC. Translation: CSVQARRSSYEQYF. This chain connects TRBV29-1 to TRBJ2-7; D unresolved. V lost 5 bases and J 0 bases, leaving 14 bases between the germline ends. CDR3 length: 14 residues. Germline-derived CDR1 and CDR2 are SQVTM and ANQGSEA.

The chain has TRBV4-1 and TRBJ2-2, with 9 nucleotides matching TRBD1. Unmatched junction bases numbered 4, after V lost 4 bases and J lost 4 bases. Looked up from germline, CDR1 is MGHRA and CDR2 is YSYEKL. The CDR3 has 15 amino acids. In nucleotides, the CDR3 is TGCGCCAGCAGCCCCCCGGACAGGGGCACCGGGGAGCTGTTTTTT. It is translated as CASSPPDRGTGELFF.

The chain combines TRBV9 with TRBJ2-7, with D unresolved. This CDR3 has 15 residues. V was cut by 0 bases and J by 1 base, with 11 bases left in between. Germline V CDR1 and CDR2: SGDLS, YYNGEE. This CDR3 is CASSVEPRGSYEQYF. CDR3 coding DNA: TGTGCCAGCAGCGTAGAGCCTCGCGGATCCTACGAGCAGTACTTC.

The genes are TRBV6-2 or TRBV6-3 and TRBJ1-5; no clear D gene. Germline assignment: CDR1 MNHEY and CDR2 SVGEGT. The CDR3 consists of 15 residues. V was cut by 2 bases and J by 1 base, with 9 bases left in between. The CDR3 DNA follows: TGTGCCAGCAGTTACGGTGGAGGGAGCAATCAGCCCCAGCATTTT. Protein product: CASSYGGGSNQPQHF.

The rearrangement links TRBV4-3 to TRBJ2-1, with D possibly TRBD2 on 6 matching bases. The CDR3 loop spans 15 amino acids. Germline assignment: CDR1 LGHNA and CDR2 YSLEER. Trimming took off 3 bases at V and 5 bases at J, with 14 bases between the two ends. This chain's CDR3 is CASSHHTGGNNEQFF. The DNA for the CDR3 is TGCGCCAGCAGCCACCACACCGGCGGGAACAATGAGCAGTTCTTC.

The J gene is TRBJ1-4, the V gene TRBV6-5, with TRBD1 matching 10 bases. The CDR3 covers 16 residues. The V gene end was trimmed by 4 bases and the J gene end by 8 bases; junction bases not matched to a gene: 10. The germline CDR1 and CDR2 sequences are MNHEY and SVGAGI. CDR3 in DNA: TGTGCCAGCAGTTCCCTAAAAGGACAGGGGGGCGAAAAACTGTTTTTT. It translates to CASSSLKGQGGEKLFF.

This clone showed up just once. This sequence joins TRBV27 and TRBJ2-1, with a weak D call TRBD2 (5 bases). Looked up from germline, CDR1 is MNHEY and CDR2 is SMNVEV (reference sequence). The length of the CDR3 is 13 residues. The V end lost 8 bases, the J end lost 10 bases, and 18 bases lay between the germline ends. CDR3 DNA: TGTGCCAGCCGCGCACCCATGCGGGTCGAGCAGTTCTTC. Amino acid sequence: CASRAPMRVEQFF.

The genes are TRBV29-1 and TRBJ1-2; TRBD1 matches at 8 bases. The CDR3 totals 11 residues. The junction had 4 bases not matched to a gene; V was cut back by 3 bases and J by 10 bases. Germline V gene sequence: CDR1 SQVTM, CDR2 ANQGSEA. The CDR3 sequence: CSVDYRGVYTF. In DNA, the CDR3 is TGCAGCGTTGATTACAGGGGGGTCTACACCTTC. The whole variable domain, filled in from reference TRBV29-1 and TRBJ1-2, reads SAVISQKPSRDICQRGTSLTIQCQVDSQVTMMFWYRQQPGQSLTLIATANQGSEATYESGFVIDKFPISRPNLTFSTLTVSNMSPEDSSIYLCSVDYRGVYTFGSGTRLTVV.

The gene calls are TRBV4-1 and TRBJ2-7; 8 bases match TRBD1. The CDR3 length is 16 residues. V shed 8 bases, J shed 3 bases, and the junction held 15 bases outside the gene matches. Per the germline V gene, CDR1 is MGHRA and CDR2 is YSYEKL. The CDR3 region is CASPKGDRQGYYEQYF. The DNA for the CDR3 is TGCGCCAGCCCAAAAGGGGATAGACAGGGGTACTACGAGCAGTACTTC.

The rearrangement joins TRBV7-2 to TRBJ2-1; TRBD1 matches at 8 bases. J gave up 7 bases and V 1 base, and 3 bases lay outside the gene matches. The CDR3 contains 14 residues. Germline assignment: CDR1 SGHTA and CDR2 FQGNSA. CDR3 sequence reads: CASSLGTGSNEQFF. In DNA, the CDR3 is TGTGCCAGCAGCTTAGGGACAGGGAGTAATGAGCAGTTCTTC.

CDR3 protein: CASSFPGVYEQYF. The CDR3 bases are TGTGCCAGCAGCTTTCCAGGGGTATACGAGCAGTACTTC. The rearrangement links TRBV11-2 to TRBJ2-7, with D possibly TRBD1 on 6 matching bases. The CDR3 runs 13 residues. The V end lost 3 bases, the J end lost 4 bases, and 10 bases lay between the germline ends. The germline V gene encodes CDR1 SGHAT and CDR2 FQNNGV. Variable domain in full (rest from reference TRBV11-2 and TRBJ2-7): EAGVAQSPRYKIIEKRQSVAFWCNPISGHATLYWYQQILGQGPKLLIQFQNNGVVDDSQLPKDRFSAERLKGVDSTLKIQPAKLEDSAVYLCASSFPGVYEQYFGPGTRLTVT.

The chain carries TRBV18 and TRBJ2-7; D is unclear. This CDR3 is 16 amino acids long. The germline V and J ends were trimmed by 1 base and 2 bases, with 15 bases remaining between them. Germline V gene data show CDR1 as KGHSH and CDR2 as LQKENI. Here the CDR3 DNA reads TGTGCCAGCTCACCACGAACGGAGCCCTTTCCCTACGAGCAGTACTTC. It specifies CASSPRTEPFPYEQYF.

The gene calls are TRBV6-6 and TRBJ1-3, with D hard to call. Trimming shortened V by 0 bases and J by 3 bases, and 6 bases separated the two germline ends. Germline CDR1 MNHNY, CDR2 SVGAGI (reference sequence). The CDR3 consists of 14 residues. CDR3 in amino acids: CASSYSRVGNTIYF. The CDR3 nucleotides read TGTGCCAGCAGTTACTCGAGAGTTGGAAACACCATATATTTT.

This clone has more than one count but fewer than ten. J is TRBJ2-4 and V is TRBV10-3; D is undetermined. The CDR3 consists of 15 residues. Germline V gene sequence: CDR1 ENHRY, CDR2 SYGVKD. V was pared by 3 bases and J by 3 bases, with 12 bases between. The CDR3 region has the DNA TGTGCCATCAGTGACGTACCGGGCGACAAAAACATTCAGTACTTC. Its translation is CAISDVPGDKNIQYF.

The chain recombines TRBV20-1 with TRBJ1-2; D may be TRBD1 (5 bases). The germline V gene encodes CDR1 DFQATT and CDR2 SNEGSKA (reference sequence). CDR3 length: 11 residues. Trimming shortened V by 1 base and J by 6 bases, and 6 bases separated the two germline ends. CDR3 loop: CSARGDDGYTF. DNA for the CDR3: TGCAGTGCTAGAGGGGACGATGGCTACACCTTC.

This CDR3 is CSVERGSGSDTQYF. The CDR3 DNA sequence: TGCAGCGTGGAGCGGGGGTCTGGATCAGATACGCAGTATTTT. The genes are TRBV29-1 and TRBJ2-3; 8 bases match TRBD2. Germline loops: CDR1 SQVTM, CDR2 ANQGSEA. The CDR3 totals 14 residues. After removal of 6 bases from V and 4 bases from J, the junction contained 9 bases not matched to a gene.

J is TRBJ1-3 and V is TRBV5-1; D call uncertain. The CDR3 is 16 residues long. Trimming took off 0 bases at V and 0 bases at J, with 10 bases between the two ends. Looked up from germline, CDR1 is SGHRS and CDR2 is YFSETQ. The DNA for the CDR3 is TGCGCCAGCAGCTTGGGCAGTCCTTCCTCTGGAAACACCATATATTTT. Amino acids: CASSLGSPSSGNTIYF.

The rearrangement links TRBV19 to TRBJ1-6; D gene unclear. This CDR3 spans 14 amino acids. The germline V gene has CDR1 LNHDA and CDR2 SQIVND (reference sequence). Trimming shortened V by 8 bases and J by 6 bases, and 14 bases separated the two germline ends. This CDR3 is CASGGRQLNSPLHF. The CDR3 DNA sequence: TGTGCCAGTGGAGGGAGGCAGCTTAATTCACCCCTCCACTTT.

The chain joins TRBV12-3 or TRBV12-4 to TRBJ1-1; the D is unclear. This CDR3 contains 13 residues. The germline V and J ends were trimmed by 6 bases and 4 bases, with 12 bases remaining between them. DNA for the CDR3: TGTGCCAGCAGCGGGTGGCAGGCCACTGAAGCTTTCTTT. Amino acid sequence: CASSGWQATEAFF.

The chain is built from TRBV30 and TRBJ1-2, with 10 bases aligning to TRBD1. The CDR3 is 13 residues long. Germline lookup yields CDR1 GTSNPN and CDR2 SVGIG (reference sequence). The junction had 7 bases not matched to a gene; V was cut back by 4 bases and J by 8 bases. The CDR3 is CAWNRGQGYGYTF. CDR3 DNA: TGTGCCTGGAATCGGGGACAGGGGTACGGCTACACCTTC.

V and J are TRBV11-3 and TRBJ2-7, with 12 bases fitting TRBD2. Trimming removed 2 bases from V and 1 base from J; junction bases left unmatched: 12. The CDR3 spans 19 residues. The V gene's germline CDR1 is SGHNT and CDR2 YENEEA. The CDR3 DNA reads TGTGCCAGCAGCTTAAGGCTACTAGCGGGGGGACCAGGATCCTACGAGCAGTACTTC. Protein sequence: CASSLRLLAGGPGSYEQYF.